This passage covers 30 T cell receptor beta chains from one sample sequenced in a study of identical twins. TCRdb re-called the 5' RACE reads through MiXCR, storing one row per CDR3 protein. The sample lists 600,000 to 800,000 distinct CDR3 sequences; around 20% were seen once. These records were also assigned to another study, of T cells expressing NK-cell markers.

Input material: PBMCs. These receptors all come from a woman aged 18-30 years in good health.

In this sample, this clonotype turned up a few times. This chain joins TRBV6-2 or TRBV6-3 and TRBJ2-3; D remains ambiguous. Per the germline V gene, CDR1 is MNHEY and CDR2 is SVGEGT. CDR3 length equals 13 residues. V was pared by 6 bases and J by 7 bases, with 14 bases between. CDR3 region: CASSPSSTHTQYF. The DNA for the CDR3 is TGTGCCAGCAGCCCATCTTCCACCCATACGCAGTATTTT.

This CDR3 is CATSRPGEGHPNTGELFF. In DNA form, the CDR3 reads TGTGCCACCAGCAGACCAGGGGAGGGACACCCAAACACCGGGGAGCTGTTTTTT. The chain combines TRBV15 with TRBJ2-2; maybe TRBD2 (7 bases). Per the germline V gene, CDR1 is LNHNV and CDR2 is YYDKDF (reference sequence). The CDR3 length is 18 residues. The germline V and J ends were trimmed by 2 bases and 2 bases, with 18 bases remaining between them.

This clonotype has a handful of counts. This may be a read error, as it is one base from a much larger clone. CDR3: CASSQDWGTEAFF. As DNA, the CDR3 is TGCGCCAGCAGCCAAGATTGGGGCACTGAAGCTTTCTTT. V and J are TRBV4-3 and TRBJ1-1; D gene unclear. The germline V gene encodes CDR1 LGHNA and CDR2 YSLEER. CDR3 length equals 13 residues. V was cut by 0 bases and J by 4 bases, with 6 bases left in between.

V gene TRBV12-3 or TRBV12-4 combines with J gene TRBJ1-4, with 9 bases fitting TRBD1. The CDR3 loop spans 18 amino acids. Trimming removed 6 bases from V and 4 bases from J; junction bases left unmatched: 15. This CDR3 reads CASSFIRGQGWSNEKLFF. CDR3 nucleotide sequence: TGTGCCAGCAGCTTCATCCGTGGACAGGGGTGGAGTAATGAAAAACTGTTTTTT.

This clonotype was detected only a few times. The chain uses TRBV12-3 or TRBV12-4 and TRBJ1-1; no clear D. Trimming pared 3 bases from V and 6 bases from J, leaving 11 bases between. This CDR3 comprises 13 residues. The CDR3 is CASSFYSIPEAFF. The CDR3 DNA sequence: TGTGCCAGCAGTTTTTACAGCATCCCTGAAGCTTTCTTT.

This clonotype showed up many times. The chain has TRBV7-6 and TRBJ1-6; D ambiguous. V lost 1 base, J lost 11 bases, and 6 bases lay in between. Germline CDR1 is SGHVS and CDR2 is FNYEAQ. CDR3 length: 12 residues. The CDR3 loop is CASSLGGPPLHF. The CDR3 DNA follows: TGTGCCAGCAGCTTAGGAGGGCCACCCCTCCACTTT.

CDR3 region: CASSPQGLAYNEQFF. CDR3 DNA sequence: TGTGCCAGCAGCCCGCAGGGACTAGCTTACAATGAGCAGTTCTTC. V and J are TRBV7-2 and TRBJ2-1, with 9 bases lining up with TRBD2. Germline CDR1 is SGHTA and CDR2 is FQGNSA. The CDR3 runs to 15 residues. V dropped 5 bases and J dropped 4; count of bases not matched to a gene: 6.

This clonotype came up a few times. The V gene is TRBV3-1, the J gene TRBJ2-1; possible D gene TRBD2, 5 bases. CDR3 length: 16 residues. Germline CDR1 LGHDT, CDR2 YNNKEL (reference sequence). Trimming shortened V by 0 bases and J by 3 bases, and 12 bases separated the two germline ends. The CDR3 here is CASSQDSGGGYNEQFF. DNA for the CDR3: TGTGCCAGCAGCCAAGACTCAGGAGGCGGCTACAATGAGCAGTTCTTC.

The chain employs TRBV15 and TRBJ2-2; 7 positions match TRBD2. In germline, CDR1 is LNHNV, CDR2 YYDKDF (reference sequence). V gave up 4 bases and J gave up 6 bases; unmatched junction bases: 8. This CDR3 has 15 amino acids. This CDR3 is CATSKTGGLAGELFF. The DNA of the CDR3 is TGTGCCACCAGCAAAACGGGGGGACTGGCCGGGGAGCTGTTTTTT.

This chain connects TRBV3-1 to TRBJ2-7, with D perhaps assigned TRBD1 or TRBD2 (7 bases each). The V gene lost 3 bases and the J gene lost 2 bases, with 14 bases spanning the gap. The CDR3 has 15 residues. Germline CDR1 reads LGHDT; CDR2 reads YNNKEL (reference sequence). CDR3 in amino acids: CASSQGGDRPYEQYF. In nucleotides, the CDR3 is TGTGCCAGCAGCCAGGGGGGGGACAGACCCTACGAGCAGTACTTC.

This clonotype was observed a handful of times. V is TRBV20-1 and J is TRBJ2-3; 9 bases line up with TRBD2. CDR3 size: 14 residues. The V gene's germline CDR1 is DFQATT and CDR2 SNEGSKA (reference sequence). The V gene end was trimmed by 1 base and the J gene end by 8 bases; junction bases not matched to a gene: 7. The chain's CDR3 is CSARGGLAYSTQYF. As DNA, the CDR3 is TGCAGTGCTAGAGGGGGACTAGCTTATAGTACGCAGTATTTT.

The chain recombines TRBV20-1 with TRBJ1-4, with D unresolved. With 5 bases removed from V and 2 bases from J, the gap between germline ends came to 12 bases. The V gene's germline CDR1 is DFQATT and CDR2 SNEGSKA (reference sequence). The CDR3 is made up of 14 amino acids. In nucleotides, the CDR3 is TGCAGTGCTCTCGATAGGGAGACTAATGAAAAACTGTTTTTT. Translating it yields CSALDRETNEKLFF.

This clonotype was counted only a few times. This sequence joins TRBV12-3 or TRBV12-4 and TRBJ2-5, with 8 bases matching TRBD2. J gave up 1 base and V 8 bases, and 6 bases lay outside the gene matches. This CDR3 contains 14 residues. In DNA form, the CDR3 reads TGTGCCAGCCGGCGGGGGGCGGGCCAAGAGACCCAGTACTTC. It translates to CASRRGAGQETQYF.

This clonotype was detected many times. The rearrangement links TRBV12-3 or TRBV12-4 to TRBJ2-7; D gene ambiguous. CDR3 length: 11 amino acids. Trimming shortened V by 4 bases and J by 7 bases, and 8 bases separated the two germline ends. The CDR3 DNA reads as TGTGCCAGCAGTTACAGTGAGGAGCAGTACTTC. Translated: CASSYSEEQYF.

The chain is built from TRBV7-2 and TRBJ2-3; no firm D call. The germline V gene encodes CDR1 SGHTA and CDR2 FQGNSA. This CDR3 is built from 14 residues. The V end was cut by 2 bases, the J end by 3 bases, with 9 bases between. The CDR3 nucleotides read TGTGCCAGCAGCTTACGTATAACGACAGATACGCAGTATTTT. Its translation is CASSLRITTDTQYF. Full variable domain (rest looked up from reference TRBV7-2 and TRBJ2-3): GAGVSQSPSNKVTEKGKDVELRCDPISGHTALYWYRQSLGQGLEFLIYFQGNSAPDKSGLPSDRFSAERTGGSVSTLTIQRTQQEDSAVYLCASSLRITTDTQYFGPGTRLTVL.

This chain connects TRBV20-1 to TRBJ2-1; TRBD2 might be the D (6 bases). Looked up from germline, CDR1 is DFQATT and CDR2 is SNEGSKA (reference sequence). The CDR3 is 14 residues long. V was trimmed by 3 bases and J by 3 bases, leaving 12 bases between them. The CDR3 DNA reads TGCAGTGCTAGGGGTCGGGGACTCTACAATGAGCAGTTCTTC. Protein: CSARGRGLYNEQFF.

The chain uses TRBV20-1 and TRBJ2-6, with TRBD1 matching over 7 bases. V dropped 3 bases and J dropped 0; count of bases not matched to a gene: 5. Germline V lookup: CDR1 DFQATT, CDR2 SNEGSKA (reference sequence). The CDR3 is 16 amino acids. CDR3 sequence reads: CSARAGGRSGANVLTF. CDR3 DNA: TGCAGTGCTAGGGCAGGGGGTCGCTCTGGGGCCAACGTCCTGACTTTC.

This clonotype came up many times. This chain uses TRBV5-6 with TRBJ2-3; D possibly corresponds to TRBD1 (5 bases). The germline CDR1 and CDR2 sequences are SGHDT and YYEEEE. CDR3 length: 14 amino acids. The V end lost 3 bases, the J end lost 4 bases, and 12 bases lay between the germline ends. CDR3 sequence: CASSSTQGADTQYF. DNA of the CDR3: TGTGCCAGCAGCTCAACGCAGGGCGCAGATACGCAGTATTTT.

J is TRBJ2-6 and V is TRBV25-1; 7 bases line up with TRBD2. CDR1 and CDR2 from the germline V gene are MGHDK and SYGVNS. The CDR3 sequence is 13 residues long. V shed 11 bases and J 4 bases; nucleotides not matched to a gene: 5. As DNA, the CDR3 is TGTGCCTCTAGCGGACGCGGGGCCAACGTCCTGACTTTC. Its protein is CASSGRGANVLTF.

This clonotype was seen many times. This rearrangement joins TRBV5-1 to TRBJ2-5; the match to TRBD1 covers 7 bases. The CDR3 covers 15 residues. Unmatched junction bases numbered 7, after V lost 0 bases and J lost 5 bases. Germline CDR1 reads SGHRS; CDR2 reads YFSETQ. CDR3 sequence (DNA): TGCGCCAGCAGCTTGGGAACAGGGGTGACGGAGACCCAGTACTTC. Translating it yields CASSLGTGVTETQYF.

This clonotype was counted ten times or more. The CDR3 nucleotides read TGTGCCAGCAGCCCAGGGACAGGCAATGAGCAGTTCTTC. Its protein is CASSPGTGNEQFF. The genes are TRBV7-3 and TRBJ2-1, with 8 bases matching TRBD1. The germline CDR1 and CDR2 sequences are SGHTA and FQGTGA. Trimming at V came to 5 bases and at J to 6 bases, leaving 3 bases not matched to a gene. The CDR3 has 13 residues.

This chain connects TRBV7-6 to TRBJ2-7, with D uncertain. CDR3 length equals 12 residues. Trimming pared 5 bases from V and 6 bases from J, leaving 11 bases between. Germline V gene data show CDR1 as SGHVS and CDR2 as FNYEAQ. CDR3 sequence (DNA): TGTGCCAGCAGCCTATGGACGGGCGAGCAGTACTTC. Its translation is CASSLWTGEQYF. Based on the CDR3 plus reference TRBV7-6 and TRBJ2-7, the full variable domain is GAGVSQSPRYKVTKRGQDVALRCDPISGHVSLYWYRQALGQGPEFLTYFNYEAQQDKSGLPNDRFSAERPEGSISTLTIQRTEQRDSAMYRCASSLWTGEQYFGPGTRLTVT.

The chain links TRBV5-1 to TRBJ2-3, with a tentative D call TRBD2 (6 bases). The CDR3 has 15 amino acids. Germline loops: CDR1 SGHRS, CDR2 YFSETQ. Deletions cut 0 bases from V and 1 base from J, with 9 bases between. The CDR3 is CASSLDGLRTDTQYF. Written as DNA, the CDR3 is TGCGCCAGCAGCTTGGACGGACTACGCACAGATACGCAGTATTTT.

This chain uses TRBV7-9 with TRBJ2-7, with TRBD2 identical over 9 bases. CDR1 SEHNR and CDR2 FQNEAQ come from the germline V gene (reference sequence). The CDR3 covers 16 residues. Germline trimming cut 5 bases from V and 0 bases from J; bases unmatched to any gene: 8. The CDR3 nucleotides are TGTGCCAGCAGCATCTCTAGCGGGATCAGCTCCTACGAGCAGTACTTC. This encodes CASSISSGISSYEQYF.

The chain has TRBV10-3 and TRBJ2-7; D is perhaps TRBD1 or TRBD2 (5 bases each). V lost 5 bases, J lost 5 bases, and 13 bases lay in between. The CDR3 loop spans 13 amino acids. Germline V lookup: CDR1 ENHRY, CDR2 SYGVKD. CDR3 protein: CAISTGPDDEQYF. Here the CDR3 DNA reads TGTGCCATCAGTACGGGGCCAGACGACGAGCAGTACTTC.

This clonotype occurred a few times. This chain connects TRBV10-3 to TRBJ2-7, with D perhaps assigned TRBD1 or TRBD2 (5 bases each). The CDR3 covers 11 residues. Germline V gene sequence: CDR1 ENHRY, CDR2 SYGVKD. Trimming removed 6 bases from V and 5 bases from J, with 8 bases in between. CDR3 DNA: TGTGCCATCAGGACAGCGGACGAGCAGTACTTC. Translating gives CAIRTADEQYF.

This clonotype was counted a few times. The rearrangement joins TRBV5-1 to TRBJ2-5; 11 bases line up with TRBD1. The V and J ends lost 4 bases and 3 bases, in that order; junction bases with no gene match: 8. Per the germline V gene, CDR1 is SGHRS and CDR2 is YFSETQ. The CDR3 contains 16 residues. The DNA of the CDR3 is TGCGCCAGCAGCCATTGGGGACAGGGGGTGGAAGAGACCCAGTACTTC. This gives the protein CASSHWGQGVEETQYF.

Ten or more counts support this clonotype. The V call is TRBV6-5, the J call TRBJ1-6; 7 bases agree with TRBD1. Losses at the gene ends were 2 bases for V and 7 bases for J; bases not matched to a gene: 5. From germline, CDR1 is MNHEY and CDR2 SVGAGI. The CDR3 contains 15 residues. CDR3 in amino acids: CASSYKQGVNSPLHF. The DNA for the CDR3 is TGTGCCAGCAGTTACAAGCAGGGGGTGAATTCACCCCTCCACTTT.

This clonotype appeared many times. The chain recombines TRBV20-1 with TRBJ2-7; 9 nucleotides agree with TRBD2. Germline CDR1 and CDR2: DFQATT and SNEGSKA (reference sequence). The CDR3 is made up of 15 amino acids. J gave up 4 bases and V 0 bases, and 7 bases lay outside the gene matches. CDR3 bases: TGCAGTGCTAGAGATCTGGGTAGCGGGAGTTACGAGCAGTACTTC. Translated: CSARDLGSGSYEQYF.

The rearrangement joins TRBV6-2 or TRBV6-3 to TRBJ2-3, with TRBD2 matching over 10 bases. Trimming took 6 bases from V and 4 from J; bases not matched to a gene: 22. The CDR3 extends over 20 amino acids. Germline V gene lookup returns CDR1 MNHEY and CDR2 SVGEGT. CDR3 in amino acids: CASSHLSPGLADSLPDTQYF. The DNA for the CDR3 is TGTGCCAGCAGCCACCTATCCCCCGGACTAGCGGATAGCCTGCCAGATACGCAGTATTTT.